The 8 T cell receptor beta chains below all came from one sample that was sequenced in a study of human T cells and chemical hapten exposure. Documented time point: patch test 1, 2 weeks after DPC sensitization. Treatment here: therapeutic diphenylcyclopropenone sensitization with weekly scalp DPC. MiXCR, run by TCRdb on the RACE reads, gives a single entry per CDR3 protein. The data hold 350,000 or so distinct CDR3 sequences, with roughly 6.9% observed a single time. This sample comprised whole blood, obtained in connection with sensitization to the hapten diphenylcyclopropenone (DPC). The source of these receptors is a woman under 30 with alopecia areata. Some clones in this sample may be carry-over from other donors' samples.

V gene TRBV16 combines with J gene TRBJ1-5; D may be TRBD1 (5 bases). Germline values: CDR1 KGHSY, CDR2 FQNENV. With 0 bases removed from V and 0 bases from J, the gap between germline ends came to 6 bases. This CDR3 region has 15 residues. The CDR3 nucleotides are TGTGCCAGCAGCCAATCCAGGGCTAGCAATCAGCCCCAGCATTTT. It specifies CASSQSRASNQPQHF.

The CDR3 loop is CASSSYRDRTLSGANVLTF. The CDR3 nucleotides read TGCGCCAGCAGCTCCTACCGGGACAGGACTCTTTCTGGGGCCAACGTCCTGACTTTC. The chain carries TRBV5-1 and TRBJ2-6, with 8 nucleotides matching TRBD1. With 3 bases clipped from V and 1 base from J, the junction kept 12 bases outside the gene matches. The CDR3 loop spans 19 amino acids. Germline CDR1 SGHRS, CDR2 YFSETQ.

Only a few counts were recorded for this clonotype. The chain couples TRBV6-5 to TRBJ1-6; tentative D call: TRBD1 (5 bases). V lost 0 bases, J lost 6 bases, and 12 bases lay in between. This CDR3 comprises 16 residues. Per germline, CDR1 MNHEY and CDR2 SVGAGI. The CDR3 DNA reads TGTGCCAGCAGTTACTCTGGACAACTAATTAATTCACCCCTCCACTTT. This codes for CASSYSGQLINSPLHF.

This clonotype was observed many times. This chain connects TRBV27 to TRBJ1-4; 9 nucleotides agree with TRBD1. Germline CDR1 and CDR2: MNHEY and SMNVEV (reference sequence). The CDR3 is 15 residues long. V lost 4 bases and J lost 7; bases outside the gene matches: 7. CDR3 nucleotides: TGTGCCAGCAGTTCTTATGGGACAGGGAGTGAAAAACTGTTTTTT. Translating gives CASSSYGTGSEKLFF.

This clonotype came up a few times. V usage is TRBV7-9 and J usage is TRBJ2-1, with 8 positions matching TRBD2. Trimming cost V 3 bases and J 9 bases; bases outside gene matches: 10. This CDR3 has 15 amino acids. CDR1 is SEHNR, CDR2 FQNEAQ, per germline (reference sequence). Written as DNA, the CDR3 is TGTGCCAGCAGCTTTCCCGGGACTAGGGCCGGTGAGCAGTTCTTC. Its protein is CASSFPGTRAGEQFF.

This clonotype has only a few counts. The chain employs TRBV3-1 and TRBJ2-5; D remains ambiguous. The CDR3 has 11 residues. Germline-derived CDR1 and CDR2 are LGHDT and YNNKEL (reference sequence). Trimming stripped 1 base from V and 7 bases from J, with 4 bases between. DNA for the CDR3: TGTGCCAGCAGCCAAGCGCGGACCCAGTACTTC. Translated: CASSQARTQYF.

This clonotype was seen a handful of times. This chain uses TRBV12-3 or TRBV12-4 with TRBJ2-1, with 9 bases that match TRBD2. Losses at the gene ends were 2 bases for V and 15 bases for J; bases not matched to a gene: 11. The CDR3 consists of 14 residues. CDR3 region: CASSLSPLAGEGFF. CDR3 in DNA: TGTGCCAGCAGTTTATCCCCCTTAGCGGGGGAAGGGTTCTTC.

V gene TRBV3-1 combines with J gene TRBJ2-7, with 8 bases identical to TRBD2. Trimming took 4 bases from V and 0 from J; bases not matched to a gene: 11. Germline CDR1 and CDR2: LGHDT and YNNKEL (reference sequence). The CDR3 has 17 residues. As DNA, the CDR3 is TGTGCCAGCAGCCCCCAATCGGGAGGGGGAGGCTCCTACGAGCAGTACTTC. It yields the protein CASSPQSGGGGSYEQYF.